Each of the 27 T cell receptor beta chains below was sequenced from the same sample in a study of beta chain features in type 1 diabetes. The isolated RNA, all of it, was reverse transcribed, so expressed TCRB transcripts were what got sequenced. The method was immunoSEQ multiplex PCR; TCRdb's version includes in-frame clones alone and lacks a portion of them. This table has about 300,000 clones, approximately 8% appearing once. Sequenced material: central memory CD4+ T cells from blood. These receptors were obtained from a woman aged 18-29 years in good health.

This clone was observed a handful of times. The genes are TRBV7-9 and TRBJ2-3; 11 bases are a match to TRBD2. The ends lost 6 bases at V and 2 bases at J; junction bases unmatched: 4. Germline values: CDR1 SEHNR, CDR2 FQNEAQ (reference sequence). This CDR3 comprises 15 residues. This CDR3 is CASSLAGGPTDTQYF. For the CDR3, the DNA is TGTGCCAGCAGTCTAGCGGGAGGACCCACAGATACGCAGTATTTT.

The V call is TRBV9, the J call TRBJ2-7; possible D gene TRBD1, 5 bases. The CDR3 sequence is 15 residues long. V lost 0 bases and J lost 1, with 11 bases in between. CDR1 and CDR2 (germline): SGDLS, YYNGEE. In DNA, the CDR3 is TGTGCCAGCAGCGTAGCCCCGACAGAGTCCTACGAGCAGTACTTC. Translated: CASSVAPTESYEQYF.

This clone was detected only a few times. This chain joins TRBV29-1 and TRBJ2-1, with 10 positions matching TRBD2. The CDR3 contains 14 residues. Germline CDR1 and CDR2: SQVTM and ANQGSEA. V lost 4 bases, J lost 7 bases, and 7 bases stayed unmatched. This CDR3 is CSVVLSGGLNEQFF. CDR3 in DNA: TGCAGCGTTGTACTTAGCGGGGGGTTGAATGAGCAGTTCTTC.

A few counts support this clone. J is TRBJ1-2 and V is TRBV6-1; D gene ambiguous. V was pared by 4 bases and J by 0 bases, with 15 bases between. Germline values: CDR1 MNHNS, CDR2 SASEGT. The CDR3 consists of 16 residues. CDR3 protein: CASSALRSSANYGYTF. CDR3 bases: TGTGCCAGCAGTGCCCTCCGGTCTTCAGCTAACTATGGCTACACCTTC.

The chain has TRBV29-1 and TRBJ1-2; no firm D call. Germline V CDR1 and CDR2: SQVTM, ANQGSEA. The CDR3 covers 12 residues. Trimming pared 2 bases from V and 8 bases from J, leaving 12 bases between. The CDR3 region is CSVELRPYGYTF. The CDR3 bases are TGCAGCGTTGAATTAAGGCCTTACGGCTACACCTTC.

This clone appeared a few times. The V gene is TRBV5-8, the J gene TRBJ2-3; tentatively, D is TRBD2 (5 bases). The CDR3 is 15 amino acids. The V and J ends lost 4 bases and 10 bases respectively, with 22 bases between them. Germline V gene sequence: CDR1 SGHTS, CDR2 YDEGEE. The CDR3 loop reads CASSREKGKGFAQYF. The CDR3 coding sequence is TGTGCCAGCAGCCGGGAAAAAGGGAAGGGTTTCGCGCAGTATTTT.

The chain carries TRBV30 and TRBJ1-1, with a tentative D call TRBD1 (5 bases). The germline V gene encodes CDR1 GTSNPN and CDR2 SVGIG (reference sequence). The CDR3 is 13 residues long. V gave up 7 bases and J gave up 4 bases, with 16 bases separating them. The CDR3 nucleotides are TGTGCCTTCTACCGGGACTATAGCACTGAAGCTTTCTTT. This translates into CAFYRDYSTEAFF.

This chain links TRBV27 with TRBJ2-6, with 10 bases that match TRBD2. With 6 bases clipped from V and 4 bases from J, the junction kept 18 bases outside the gene matches. CDR1 MNHEY and CDR2 SMNVEV come from the germline V gene (reference sequence). The CDR3 covers 20 residues. For the CDR3, the DNA is TGTGCCAGCAGAGTCTCTATTCTAGCGGGAGAGAGCTCCGGGGCCAACGTCCTGACTTTC. Translation: CASRVSILAGESSGANVLTF.

The chain carries TRBV27 and TRBJ1-5; 10 nucleotides agree with TRBD1. This CDR3 spans 16 amino acids. Unmatched junction bases numbered 7, after V lost 2 bases and J lost 6 bases. Germline V gives CDR1 MNHEY, CDR2 SMNVEV (reference sequence). The CDR3 region has the DNA TGTGCCAGCAGTTTAAAGGGACAGGGGAGGGGTCAGCCCCAGCATTTT. The encoded protein is CASSLKGQGRGQPQHF.

The chain employs TRBV30 and TRBJ2-5; 8 positions match TRBD1. Germline CDR1 is GTSNPN and CDR2 is SVGIG (reference sequence). The CDR3 is 13 amino acids. V shed 3 bases, J shed 4 bases, and the junction held 4 bases outside the gene matches. CDR3: CAWSTDRGETQYF. For the CDR3, the DNA is TGTGCCTGGAGCACCGACAGGGGAGAGACCCAGTACTTC. Using reference TRBV30 and TRBJ2-5 for the parts outside the CDR3, the full variable domain is SQTIHQWPATLVQPVGSPLSLECTVEGTSNPNLYWYRQAAGRGLQLLFYSVGIGQISSEVPQNLSASRPQDRQFILSSKKLLLSDSGFYLCAWSTDRGETQYFGPGTRLLVL.

This clone was seen a few times. The J gene is TRBJ1-4, the V gene TRBV19; D is uncertain. The CDR3 consists of 14 residues. Germline assignment: CDR1 LNHDA and CDR2 SQIVND (reference sequence). The germline V and J ends were trimmed by 4 bases and 6 bases, with 12 bases remaining between them. In DNA form, the CDR3 reads TGTGCCAGTAGTACAAGGAGATCGGATGAAAAACTGTTTTTT. Translated, it gives CASSTRRSDEKLFF. The whole variable domain, filled in from reference TRBV19 and TRBJ1-4, reads DGGITQSPKYLFRKEGQNVTLSCEQNLNHDAMYWYRQDPGQGLRLIYYSQIVNDFQKGDIAEGYSVSREKKESFPLTVTSAQKNPTAFYLCASSTRRSDEKLFFGSGTQLSVL.

In its sample, this clone was seen a few times. The chain couples TRBV29-1 to TRBJ2-7; D is perhaps TRBD1 (6 bases). With 5 bases removed from V and 3 bases from J, the gap between germline ends came to 11 bases. Germline V CDR1 and CDR2: SQVTM, ANQGSEA. The CDR3 extends over 12 amino acids. CDR3 DNA: TGCAGCGTTCATACAGGGAACTACGAGCAGTACTTC. Translated, it gives CSVHTGNYEQYF.

In its sample, this clone was seen many times. The chain links TRBV28 to TRBJ2-6, with D tentatively TRBD1 (5 bases). The length of the CDR3 is 15 residues. Germline V gene lookup returns CDR1 MDHEN and CDR2 SYDVKM. V was pared by 5 bases and J by 0 bases, with 8 bases between. The CDR3 DNA is TGTGCCAGCAGTCAACAGGCCTCTGGGGCCAACGTCCTGACTTTC. Translating gives CASSQQASGANVLTF.

This sequence joins TRBV18 and TRBJ2-1; TRBD1 matches 8 bases. V lost 1 base, J lost 5 bases, and 4 bases stayed unmatched. In germline, CDR1 is KGHSH, CDR2 LQKENI. This CDR3 spans 15 amino acids. The CDR3 coding sequence is TGTGCCAGCTCACCACAGTTACAGGGGGACAATGAGCAGTTCTTC. It specifies CASSPQLQGDNEQFF.

This clone was found many times. In DNA form, the CDR3 reads TGTGCCAGCAGTTGGGACCGGTACAATGAGCAGTTCTTC. Its translation is CASSWDRYNEQFF. This chain connects TRBV2 to TRBJ2-1, with D perhaps assigned TRBD1 or TRBD2 (5 bases each). The V end lost 5 bases, the J end lost 4 bases, and 9 bases lay between the germline ends. CDR1 and CDR2 (germline): SNHLY, FYNNEI. The CDR3 is 13 amino acids. Drawing the rest from reference TRBV2 and TRBJ2-1, the complete variable domain is EPEVTQTPSHQVTQMGQEVILRCVPISNHLYFYWYRQILGQKVEFLVSFYNNEISEKSEIFDDQFSVERPDGSNFTLKIRSTKLEDSAMYFCASSWDRYNEQFFGPGTRLTVL.

This clone was counted only a few times. The chain recombines TRBV7-9 with TRBJ2-2, with 7 positions matching TRBD1. There are 16 residues in the CDR3. V dropped 5 bases and J dropped 0; count of bases not matched to a gene: 6. Germline V lookup: CDR1 SEHNR, CDR2 FQNEAQ (reference sequence). CDR3 residues: CASSIPQGANTGELFF. DNA for the CDR3: TGTGCCAGCAGCATACCCCAGGGGGCGAACACCGGGGAGCTGTTTTTT.

This sequence joins TRBV11-2 and TRBJ2-7; TRBD2 is a possible D gene (6 bases). Germline V gives CDR1 SGHAT, CDR2 FQNNGV. The CDR3 runs to 15 residues. V shed 8 bases and J shed 2 bases, with 19 bases lying between them. The CDR3 sequence: CASDLRSGRPYEQYF. CDR3 nucleotides: TGTGCCAGCGATCTTCGTAGCGGCAGGCCCTACGAGCAGTACTTC.

This chain connects TRBV6-4 to TRBJ2-1, with 9 bases identical to TRBD2. Germline CDR1 is MRHNA and CDR2 is SNTAGT. Trimming at V came to 3 bases and at J to 7 bases, leaving 7 bases not matched to a gene. The CDR3 contains 15 residues. CDR3 in DNA: TGTGCCAGCAGTGAAGAGGGACTAGCCGGAAATGAGCAGTTCTTC. Protein product: CASSEEGLAGNEQFF.

The rearrangement links TRBV18 to TRBJ2-7, with D possibly being TRBD1 (6 bases). V was cut by 2 bases and J by 8 bases, with 13 bases left in between. The CDR3 is 13 amino acids. Per the germline V gene, CDR1 is KGHSH and CDR2 is LQKENI. The CDR3 here is CASSPSPDSKQYF. CDR3 in DNA: TGTGCCAGCTCACCATCCCCGGACAGTAAGCAGTACTTC.

The chain employs TRBV5-1 and TRBJ2-1, with 11 bases that match TRBD2. The V gene's germline CDR1 is SGHRS and CDR2 YFSETQ. The J segment lost 6 bases and the V segment lost 4 bases, leaving 9 bases of the junction unmatched. The CDR3 is 16 amino acids. The CDR3 protein is CASSRLAGGRGNEQFF. CDR3 bases: TGCGCCAGCAGCCGTCTAGCGGGAGGTCGAGGCAATGAGCAGTTCTTC.

This clone was observed at least ten times. The gene calls are TRBV6-5 and TRBJ2-7; D unclear. The CDR3 is 13 residues long. The V and J ends lost 0 bases and 5 bases respectively, with 8 bases between them. Looked up from germline, CDR1 is MNHEY and CDR2 is SVGAGI. The CDR3 region is CASSYSALNEQYF. The CDR3 nucleotides are TGTGCCAGCAGTTACTCGGCCCTCAACGAGCAGTACTTC.

This clone was counted between two and nine times. As DNA, the CDR3 is TGTGCCAGCAGTGAATGGCAGGGTCCGCAAGAGACCCAGTACTTC. It translates to CASSEWQGPQETQYF. V gene TRBV25-1 combines with J gene TRBJ2-5, with D possibly matching TRBD1 (5 bases). Germline assignment: CDR1 MGHDK and CDR2 SYGVNS. The CDR3 is 15 residues long. Trimming cost V 1 base and J 2 bases, with 11 bases left between them.

V and J are TRBV27 and TRBJ1-3; D might be TRBD1 (5 bases). CDR1 MNHEY and CDR2 SMNVEV come from the germline V gene (reference sequence). The CDR3 has 14 amino acids. Trimming pared 8 bases from V and 0 bases from J, leaving 11 bases between. The CDR3 DNA is TGTGCCAGCGCCGCAGGGCTCTCTGGAAACACCATATATTTT. It encodes CASAAGLSGNTIYF.

The rearrangement uses TRBV6-6 and TRBJ2-3; D perhaps matches TRBD1 (6 bases). The CDR3 runs 14 residues. Germline V gene data show CDR1 as MNHNY and CDR2 as SVGAGI (reference sequence). The germline V and J ends were trimmed by 6 bases and 1 base, with 11 bases remaining between them. CDR3 in amino acids: CASSYNRGTDTQYF. CDR3 bases: TGTGCCAGCAGCTACAACAGGGGCACAGATACGCAGTATTTT.

The CDR3 bases are TGTGCCGCTAGGCGGGGAAATCAGCCCCAGCATTTT. Protein sequence: CAARRGNQPQHF. The chain carries TRBV6-1 and TRBJ1-5; unclear D gene. Germline lookup yields CDR1 MNHNS and CDR2 SASEGT. The V and J ends lost 11 bases and 4 bases respectively, with 12 bases between them. The CDR3 consists of 12 residues.

This clone was seen more than once but under ten times. The V gene is TRBV25-1, the J gene TRBJ1-1; 9 bases line up with TRBD1. The CDR3 has 15 residues. Looked up from germline, CDR1 is MGHDK and CDR2 is SYGVNS. The trim removed 8 bases at V and 7 bases at J, leaving 14 bases unmatched. As DNA, the CDR3 is TGTGCCAGCCACCCGGAGGGACAGGGAGCCATTGAAGCTTTCTTT. Translating it yields CASHPEGQGAIEAFF.

The chain carries TRBV7-2 and TRBJ2-3, with TRBD2 identical over 8 bases. This CDR3 has 15 amino acids. The V gene's germline CDR1 is SGHTA and CDR2 FQGNSA. V lost 6 bases and J lost 4; bases outside the gene matches: 9. CDR3 DNA sequence: TGTGCCAGCAGTTTAAGCGGGAGTGTCGCAGATACGCAGTATTTT. It is translated as CASSLSGSVADTQYF.